This T cell receptor beta chain originates from a study of T-cell memory formation after mild COVID-19. TCRdb itself ran the 5' RACE reads through MiXCR, one entry per CDR3 protein. The profile covers around 320,000 distinct CDR3 sequences, with around 19% appearing a single time and roughly 20% taken by the ten largest. The sequencing input was PBMCs or a T cell subset sorted from them (not recorded which). This receptor was identified in a man aged 18 to 30 who had mild COVID-19 (a few samples of this study predate the infection). Cell type and time point are not known.

CDR3 sequence reads: CASSSPTSGGGNEQFF. CDR3 sequence (DNA): TGTGCCAGCAGCTCTCCGACTAGCGGGGGTGGGAATGAGCAGTTCTTC. This chain uses TRBV7-9 with TRBJ2-1; 12 bases fit TRBD2. With 4 bases clipped from V and 7 bases from J, the junction kept 8 bases outside the gene matches. CDR1 SEHNR and CDR2 FQNEAQ come from the germline V gene (reference sequence). The CDR3 runs to 16 residues.